This note documents a single TCR beta chain sequence. The antigen is undetermined. This specimen comes from a study of cytomegalovirus exposure and HLA in healthy donors. V shed 4 bases and J shed 9 bases, with 19 bases lying between them. Germline V CDR1 and CDR2: LNHDA, SQIVND (reference sequence). The CDR3 totals 15 residues. The PCR used 60 Vbeta and 13 Jbeta primers. In the authors' methods: In a later analysis, of 70 million to 85 million unique beta chains, some 10 million appeared in at least two donors. TCRdb's copy holds only in-frame clones and misses some; the assay was immunoSEQ multiplex PCR. For V, J and clone size, that table is used; D and trimming come from the DNA. The table lists roughly 83,000 clones, under 80% of them singletons. The study, taken as a whole, reports: For TCR beta chains, V- and J-gene trimming was later linked to a missense DCLRE1C variant. Among CMV-associated TCR beta chains, most appeared HLA-restricted in a later analysis.

The chain employs TRBV19 and TRBJ1-5; unclear D gene. This receptor was taken from a man aged 55 to 70 in good health and CMV-seronegative. The sequenced material came from PBMCs. CDR3 nucleotide sequence: TGTGCCAGTAGTACCGGGGAACGTGCGAAGGGGCCCCAGCATTTT. This encodes CASSTGERAKGPQHF.